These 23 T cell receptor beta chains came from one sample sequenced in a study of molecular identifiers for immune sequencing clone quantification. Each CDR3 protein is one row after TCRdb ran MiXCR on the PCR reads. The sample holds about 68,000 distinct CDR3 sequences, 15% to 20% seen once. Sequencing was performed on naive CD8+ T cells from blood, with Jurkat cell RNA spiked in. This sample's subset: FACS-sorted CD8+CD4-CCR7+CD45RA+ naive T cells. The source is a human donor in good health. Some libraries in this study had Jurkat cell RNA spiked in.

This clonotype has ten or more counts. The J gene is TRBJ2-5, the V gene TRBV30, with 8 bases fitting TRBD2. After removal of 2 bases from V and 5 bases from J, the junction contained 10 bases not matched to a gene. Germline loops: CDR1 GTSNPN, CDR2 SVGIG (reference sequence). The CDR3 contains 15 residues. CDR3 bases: TGTGCCTGGAGTACAACGGGAGGGCCGAGGGAGACCCAGTACTTC. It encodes CAWSTTGGPRETQYF.

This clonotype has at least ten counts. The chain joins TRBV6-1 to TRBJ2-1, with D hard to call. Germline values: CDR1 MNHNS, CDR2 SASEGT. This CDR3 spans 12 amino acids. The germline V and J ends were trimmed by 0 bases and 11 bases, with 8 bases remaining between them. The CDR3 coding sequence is TGTGCCAGCAGTGAAGCGGCGAGAAAGCAGTTCTTC. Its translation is CASSEAARKQFF.

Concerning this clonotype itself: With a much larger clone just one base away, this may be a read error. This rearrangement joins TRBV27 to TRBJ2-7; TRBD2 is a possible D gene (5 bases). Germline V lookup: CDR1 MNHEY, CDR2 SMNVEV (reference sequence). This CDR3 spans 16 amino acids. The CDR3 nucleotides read TGTGCCAGCAGTCGTCCGGCGGGCCTCGGGTCCTGCGAGCAGTACTTC. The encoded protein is CASSRPAGLGSCEQYF.

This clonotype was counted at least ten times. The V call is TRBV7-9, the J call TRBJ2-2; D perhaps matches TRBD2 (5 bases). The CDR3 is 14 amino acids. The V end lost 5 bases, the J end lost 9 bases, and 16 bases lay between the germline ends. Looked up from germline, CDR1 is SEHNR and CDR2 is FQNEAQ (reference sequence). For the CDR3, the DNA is TGTGCCAGCAGCCCCATATGGGCGGGCTGGGAGCTGTTTTTT. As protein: CASSPIWAGWELFF.

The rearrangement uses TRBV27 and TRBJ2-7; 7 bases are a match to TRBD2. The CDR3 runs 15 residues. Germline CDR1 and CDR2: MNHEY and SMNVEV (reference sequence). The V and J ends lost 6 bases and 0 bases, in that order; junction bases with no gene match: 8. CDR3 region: CASRPSGTSSYEQYF. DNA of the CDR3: TGTGCCAGCAGACCCAGCGGGACCAGCTCCTACGAGCAGTACTTC.

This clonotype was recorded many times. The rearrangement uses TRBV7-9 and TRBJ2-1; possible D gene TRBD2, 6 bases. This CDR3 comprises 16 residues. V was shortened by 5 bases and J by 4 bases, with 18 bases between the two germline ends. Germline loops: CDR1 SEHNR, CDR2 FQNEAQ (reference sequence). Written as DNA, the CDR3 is TGTGCCAGCAGCCTTATAGCGGACGCCCGTTACAATGAGCAGTTCTTC. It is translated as CASSLIADARYNEQFF.

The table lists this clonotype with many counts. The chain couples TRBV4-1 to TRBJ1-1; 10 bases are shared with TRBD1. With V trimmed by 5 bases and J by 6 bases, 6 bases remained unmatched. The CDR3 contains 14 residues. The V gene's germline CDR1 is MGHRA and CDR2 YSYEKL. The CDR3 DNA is TGCGCCAGCAGCGCGACAGGGGGCTACCCTGAAGCTTTCTTT. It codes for CASSATGGYPEAFF.

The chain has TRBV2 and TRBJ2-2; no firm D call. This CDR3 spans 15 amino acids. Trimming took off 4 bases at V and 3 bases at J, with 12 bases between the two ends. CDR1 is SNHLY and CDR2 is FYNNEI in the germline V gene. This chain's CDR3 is CASSVIGDYTGELFF. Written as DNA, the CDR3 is TGTGCCAGCAGTGTCATCGGCGATTACACCGGGGAGCTGTTTTTT. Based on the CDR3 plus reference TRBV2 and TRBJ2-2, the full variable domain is EPEVTQTPSHQVTQMGQEVILRCVPISNHLYFYWYRQILGQKVEFLVSFYNNEISEKSEIFDDQFSVERPDGSNFTLKIRSTKLEDSAMYFCASSVIGDYTGELFFGEGSRLTVL.

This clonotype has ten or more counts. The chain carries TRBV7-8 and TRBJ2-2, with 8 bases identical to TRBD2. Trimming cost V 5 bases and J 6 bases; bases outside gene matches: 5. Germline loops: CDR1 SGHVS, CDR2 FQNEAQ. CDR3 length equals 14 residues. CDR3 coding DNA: TGTGCCAGCAGCACAACGGGACTAGCCGGGGAGCTGTTTTTT. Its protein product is CASSTTGLAGELFF.

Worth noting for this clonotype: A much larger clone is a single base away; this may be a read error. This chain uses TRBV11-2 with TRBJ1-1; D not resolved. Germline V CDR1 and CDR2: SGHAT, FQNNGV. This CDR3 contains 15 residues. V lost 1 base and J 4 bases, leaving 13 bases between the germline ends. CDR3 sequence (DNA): TGTGCCAGCAGCTTAGCCGGACTAACGAGCACTGAAGCTTTCTTT. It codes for CASSLAGLTSTEAFF.

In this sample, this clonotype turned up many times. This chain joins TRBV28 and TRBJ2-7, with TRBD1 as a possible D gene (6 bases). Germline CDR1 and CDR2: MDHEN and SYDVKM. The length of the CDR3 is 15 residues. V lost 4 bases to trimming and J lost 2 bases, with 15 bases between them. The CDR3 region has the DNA TGTGCCAGCAGTTCAAGGGGGACAAGCGCCTACGAGCAGTACTTC. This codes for CASSSRGTSAYEQYF.

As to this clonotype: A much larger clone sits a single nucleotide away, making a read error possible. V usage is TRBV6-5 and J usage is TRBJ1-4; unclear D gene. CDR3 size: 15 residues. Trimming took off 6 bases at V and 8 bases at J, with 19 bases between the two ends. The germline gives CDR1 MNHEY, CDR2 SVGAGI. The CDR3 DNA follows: TGTGCCAGCAGATCCATTTTTGGACTTAAGGAAAAACTGTTTTTT. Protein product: CASRSIFGLKEKLFF.

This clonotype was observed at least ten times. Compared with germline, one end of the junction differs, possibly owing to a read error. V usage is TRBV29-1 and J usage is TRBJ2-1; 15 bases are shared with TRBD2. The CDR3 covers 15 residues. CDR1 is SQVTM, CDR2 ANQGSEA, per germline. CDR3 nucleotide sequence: TGCAGCGTTGAAGATCTGGGACTAGCGGGAGGCCATGTAATCTTC. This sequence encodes CSVEDLGLAGGHVIF.

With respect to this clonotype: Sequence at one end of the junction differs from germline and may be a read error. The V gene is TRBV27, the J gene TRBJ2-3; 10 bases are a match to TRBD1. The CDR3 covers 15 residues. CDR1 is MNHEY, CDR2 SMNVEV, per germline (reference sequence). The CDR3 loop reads CASTPGQGIADTRYF. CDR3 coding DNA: TGTGCCAGCACTCCGGGACAGGGGATCGCAGATACGCGGTATTTC.

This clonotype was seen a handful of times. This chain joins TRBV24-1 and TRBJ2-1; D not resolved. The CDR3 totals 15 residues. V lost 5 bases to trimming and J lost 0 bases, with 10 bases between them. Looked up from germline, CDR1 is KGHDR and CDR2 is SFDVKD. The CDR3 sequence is CATSAATTSYNEQFF. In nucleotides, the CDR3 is TGTGCCACCAGTGCGGCAACCACCTCCTACAATGAGCAGTTCTTC.

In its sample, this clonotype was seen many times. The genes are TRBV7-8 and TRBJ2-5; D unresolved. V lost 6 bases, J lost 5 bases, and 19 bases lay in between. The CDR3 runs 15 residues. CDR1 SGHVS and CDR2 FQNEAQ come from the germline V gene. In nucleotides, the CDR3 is TGTGCCAGCAGTCTGCGTCCCCCGCGATCGGAGACCCAGTACTTC. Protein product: CASSLRPPRSETQYF.

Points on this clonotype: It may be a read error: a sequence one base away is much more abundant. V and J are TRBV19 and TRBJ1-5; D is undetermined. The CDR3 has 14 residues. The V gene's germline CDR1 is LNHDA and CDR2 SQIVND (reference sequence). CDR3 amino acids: CAGSAYPGVQPQHF. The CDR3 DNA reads TGTGCCGGTAGTGCCTATCCCGGTGTTCAGCCCCAGCATTTT.

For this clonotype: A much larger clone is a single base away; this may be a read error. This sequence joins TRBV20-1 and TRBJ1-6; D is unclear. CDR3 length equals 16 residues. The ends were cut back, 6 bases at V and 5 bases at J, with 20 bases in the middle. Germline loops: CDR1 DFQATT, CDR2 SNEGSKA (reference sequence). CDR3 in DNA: TGCAGTGCGTCGGAGTCCGTGGATTTGGATAATTCACCCCTCCACTTT. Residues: CSASESVDLDNSPLHF.

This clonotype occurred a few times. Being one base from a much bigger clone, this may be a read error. The CDR3 region is CAISDPRLTPHEQYF. For the CDR3, the DNA is TGTGCCATCAGTGACCCCAGGCTCACCCCGCACGAGCAGTACTTC. This rearrangement joins TRBV10-3 to TRBJ2-7, with unresolved D. Per germline, CDR1 ENHRY and CDR2 SYGVKD. The CDR3 length is 15 residues. Between the trimmed V and J ends, which lost 3 bases and 5 bases, there was a span of 17 bases.

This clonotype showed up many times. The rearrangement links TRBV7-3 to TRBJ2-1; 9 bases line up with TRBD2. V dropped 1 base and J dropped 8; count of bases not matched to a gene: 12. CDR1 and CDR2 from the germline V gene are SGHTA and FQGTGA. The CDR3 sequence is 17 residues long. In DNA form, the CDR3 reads TGTGCCAGCAGCTTAAGTCCCGCTAGCGGGATATTGGATGAGCAGTTCTTC. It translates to CASSLSPASGILDEQFF.

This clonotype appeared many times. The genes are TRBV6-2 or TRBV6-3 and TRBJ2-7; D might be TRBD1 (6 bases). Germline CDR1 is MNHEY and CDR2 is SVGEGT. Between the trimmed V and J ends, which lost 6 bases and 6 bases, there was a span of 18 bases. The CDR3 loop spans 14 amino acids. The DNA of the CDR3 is TGTGCCAGCAGCCAGACAGGAGCGGCGGCCGAGCAGTACTTC. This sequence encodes CASSQTGAAAEQYF.

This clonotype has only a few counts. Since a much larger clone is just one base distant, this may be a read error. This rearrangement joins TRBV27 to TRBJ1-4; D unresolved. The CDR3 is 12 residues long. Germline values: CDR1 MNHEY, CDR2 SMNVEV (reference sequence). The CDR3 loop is CASSLWGEELFF. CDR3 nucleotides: TGTGCCAGCAGTTTATGGGGTGAAGAACTGTTTTTT.

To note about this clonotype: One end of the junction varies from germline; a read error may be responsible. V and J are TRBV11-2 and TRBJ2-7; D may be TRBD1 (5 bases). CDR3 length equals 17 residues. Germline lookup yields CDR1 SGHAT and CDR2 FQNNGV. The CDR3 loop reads CAGSLDWGTQGRHEQYF. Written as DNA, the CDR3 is TGTGCCGGCAGCTTAGATTGGGGAACGCAGGGCCGGCACGAGCAGTACTTC.